A selection of T cell receptor beta chains follows, all from one sample in a study of blood T cell repertoires in COVID-19. Clones were sequenced by immunoSEQ multiplex PCR, and TCRdb holds only the in-frame ones, with some missing. The sample holds roughly 16,000 clones; around 90% are singletons and the top ten take less than 3.5%. The specimen was peripheral blood. The source is a human donor in a cohort sampled during active COVID-19. CDR3s include the opening cysteine and the closing phenylalanine or tryptophan. A D gene is named only where the DNA matches it firmly. Rows may omit the clone size; those that give it use once, few, many or a size class.

DNA,CDR3,size,V,J,D
TGCAGTGCTAGTGGGACTAGTGAGCCAGATACGCAGTATTTT,CSASGTSEPDTQYF,.,TRBV20-1,TRBJ2-3,TRBD2
TGTGCCAGCAGTCGGACAGAATCTGGAAACACCATATATTTT,CASSRTESGNTIYF,.,TRBV6-6,TRBJ1-3,.
TGTGCCAGCAGCCAAGGGACTAGCGGGGGACGAGAGACCCAGTACTTC,CASSQGTSGGRETQYF,.,TRBV5-4,TRBJ2-5,TRBD2
TGTGCCAGCAGCCAAGATCAAGGACTAGCGGCCTACAATGAGCAGTTCTTC,CASSQDQGLAAYNEQFF,.,TRBV4-2,TRBJ2-1,TRBD2
TGTGCCAGCTCACCCGGACAGGGGGCGTGGGAGACCCAGTACTTC,CASSPGQGAWETQYF,.,TRBV18,TRBJ2-5,TRBD1
TGTGCCAGTCGAGCCCCGGGGGACAAAAACATTCAGTACTTC,CASRAPGDKNIQYF,.,TRBV19,TRBJ2-4,.
TGTGCCAGCAGCCAAGAGTTTAGGACAGGGGAATGGTACCGGCCCACTTGGGGCTACACCTTC,CASSQEFRTGEWYRPTWGYTF,.,TRBV14,TRBJ1-2,TRBD1
TGCGCCAGCAGCCTCGACAGGGTAGGGGAGACCCAGTACTTC,CASSLDRVGETQYF,.,TRBV5-1,TRBJ2-5,TRBD1
TGTGCCAGCAGCTTGGACAGGGCAGGTGGCTACACCTTC,CASSLDRAGGYTF,.,TRBV5-4,TRBJ1-2,.
TGTGCCAGCAGTGAGAGTAGCAATCAGCCCCAGCATTTT,CASSESSNQPQHF,.,TRBV6-4,TRBJ1-5,.
TGCGCCAGCAGCCAATCTAGCCCCGAAATCACTGAAGCTTTCTTT,CASSQSSPEITEAFF,.,TRBV4-1,TRBJ1-1,.
TGTGCCAGCCGGGGGGGCCTCTCCTACGAGCAGTACTTC,CASRGGLSYEQYF,.,TRBV27,TRBJ2-7,TRBD2
TGTGCCAGCAGTGGGCCTTCCGGGACTAGCGAGTTGGATGAGCAGTTCTTC,CASSGPSGTSELDEQFF,.,TRBV27,TRBJ2-1,TRBD2
TGTGCCAGCAGCTTAGCACTAACAGGTTTTAACACTGAAGCTTTCTTT,CASSLALTGFNTEAFF,.,TRBV13,TRBJ1-1,.
TGTGCTAGTGGTTTGGTCCTTAGCGGGGGTGGGAATGAGCAGTTCTTC,CASGLVLSGGGNEQFF,.,TRBV12-5,TRBJ2-1,TRBD2
TGCGCCAGCAGCCAGTTAGGGGGCGAAGAGACCCAGTACTTC,CASSQLGGEETQYF,.,TRBV5-1,TRBJ2-5,TRBD1
TGTGCCAGCAGGTCAGAAACAGGTAACACTGAAGCTTTCTTT,CASRSETGNTEAFF,.,TRBV5-4,TRBJ1-1,.
TGTGCCAGCAGTTTGTCGGACTACTACGAGCAGTACTTC,CASSLSDYYEQYF,.,TRBV27,TRBJ2-7,.
TGTGCCAGCAGTGAAGCGCGGGGGGGTATCGCTGAAGCTTTCTTT,CASSEARGGIAEAFF,.,TRBV2,TRBJ1-1,.
TGCGCCAGCAGCCGAGGACAGGGGAAGGCCTACGAGCAGTACTTC,CASSRGQGKAYEQYF,.,TRBV4-1,TRBJ2-7,TRBD1
TGTGCCAGCAGCCCCCCGCTCGGGCTAGCGGGAGCGCGTACCGGGGAGCTGTTTTTT,CASSPPLGLAGARTGELFF,once,TRBV7-8,TRBJ2-2,TRBD2
TGTGCCAGCAGTTTGGAGGGAAGAGGCTACACCTTC,CASSLEGRGYTF,.,TRBV12-3/TRBV12-4,TRBJ1-2,.
TGCGCCAGCAGCTTGTCACATTTTACCGGGGAGCTGTTTTTT,CASSLSHFTGELFF,.,TRBV5-1,TRBJ2-2,.
TGTGCCAGCAGCCCACGGACAGGCATTCATGGCTACACCTTC,CASSPRTGIHGYTF,.,TRBV5-8,TRBJ1-2,TRBD1
TGCGCCAGCAGCTCACGGACAGGGACGGAAGAGACCCAGTACTTC,CASSSRTGTEETQYF,.,TRBV5-1,TRBJ2-5,TRBD1
TGTGCCAGCAGCTTGGAGTCCTATAATTCACCCCTCCACTTT,CASSLESYNSPLHF,.,TRBV7-9,TRBJ1-6,.
TGTGCCAGCAGCTTACTTGACAGGGCGGGAGAGACCCAGTACTTC,CASSLLDRAGETQYF,.,TRBV7-8,TRBJ2-5,TRBD1
TGTGCCAGCAGCCTAACAGGGGACACTGAAGCTTTCTTT,CASSLTGDTEAFF,few,TRBV3-1/TRBV3-2,TRBJ1-1,TRBD1
TGTGCCAGCTCACCATTACAGACAGGGAAGCTTTTAGCCTCCCAAGAGACCCAGTACTTC,CASSPLQTGKLLASQETQYF,.,TRBV18,TRBJ2-5,TRBD1
TGTGCCAGCAGCTTGCCCAGGGTCACTGAAGCTTTCTTT,CASSLPRVTEAFF,.,TRBV5-5,TRBJ1-1,.
TGTGCCAGTAGTCCCGACGGGGTGACCCAGTACTTC,CASSPDGVTQYF,.,TRBV19,TRBJ2-5,.
TGTGCCAGCAGCTTAGTTCCCACACCGGATACGCAGTATTTT,CASSLVPTPDTQYF,.,TRBV7-2,TRBJ2-3,.
TGTGCCAGCACTCCGTCAGGGAAGAACTATGGCTACACCTTC,CASTPSGKNYGYTF,.,TRBV6-5,TRBJ1-2,.
TGCGCCAGCAGGATGGGGACTAGCGGGGGGCTGCCCCAGTACTTC,CASRMGTSGGLPQYF,.,TRBV5-1,TRBJ2-5,TRBD2
TGTGCCAGCAGCTCCGGCCAGCGGGAGGGCCTGAATGAGCAGTTCTTC,CASSSGQREGLNEQFF,.,TRBV5-4,TRBJ2-1,TRBD2
TGTGCCAGCAGCTCGGGACAGGGGACTACCGGGGAGCTGTTTTTT,CASSSGQGTTGELFF,.,TRBV11-3,TRBJ2-2,TRBD1
TGTGCCAGCACCCGACTAGTTGGGACCCAGTACTTC,CASTRLVGTQYF,.,TRBV5-8,TRBJ2-5,.
TGTGCCAGCAAAGTTGCGGTCTCCTACGAGCAGTACTTC,CASKVAVSYEQYF,.,TRBV6-6,TRBJ2-7,.
TGCGCCAGCAGCCAAGAGGTAGCGGGAGGGGGCACCGGGGAGCTGTTTTTT,CASSQEVAGGGTGELFF,.,TRBV4-3,TRBJ2-2,TRBD2
TGTGCCAGCAGCCGAACAGGGGGCTATGGCTACACCTTC,CASSRTGGYGYTF,.,TRBV7-3,TRBJ1-2,TRBD1
TGTGCCAGCAGTTTACGGGCCTACGAGCAGTACTTC,CASSLRAYEQYF,.,TRBV28,TRBJ2-7,.
TGTGCCACCAGCAGAGATCTGAGACAGGGGATAACAGATACGCAGTATTTT,CATSRDLRQGITDTQYF,.,TRBV15,TRBJ2-3,TRBD1
TGTGCCAGCAGCAAAGATGGTGGGGGACAGCGGAGGGATAATTCACCCCTCCACTTT,CASSKDGGGQRRDNSPLHF,once,TRBV21-1,TRBJ1-6,.
TGTGCCAGCACCGGACAGGCTCTTGCTTTCTTT,CASTGQALAFF,.,TRBV2,TRBJ1-1,TRBD1
TGTGCCAGCAGTGAGGGGACAGGGGGCAACTATGGCTACACCTTC,CASSEGTGGNYGYTF,.,TRBV6-1,TRBJ1-2,TRBD1
TGTGCCAGCAGCTTGTCTGACAGCTACACTGAAGCTTTCTTT,CASSLSDSYTEAFF,few,TRBV5-6,TRBJ1-1,.
TGTGCCAGCAGCTGGGACGCGGGGGGCACTGAAGCTTTCTTT,CASSWDAGGTEAFF,.,TRBV5-5,TRBJ1-1,.
TGTGCCAGCACTCTTGTTCACCGGGGGGCTTTCTTT,CASTLVHRGAFF,once,TRBV6-5,TRBJ1-1,.
TGTGCCAGCACCCTGGACAGGCTTAACTATGGCTACACCTTC,CASTLDRLNYGYTF,.,TRBV5-4,TRBJ1-2,TRBD1
TGTGCCAGTAGTTCCACCGGGGTGGGGTCAGTCACAGATACGCAGTATTTT,CASSSTGVGSVTDTQYF,.,TRBV19,TRBJ2-3,.
TGTGCCAGCAGTGACTTGAGACGGAGTGAAATTGACTATGGCTACACCTTC,CASSDLRRSEIDYGYTF,.,TRBV6-4,TRBJ1-2,.
TGTGCCAGTAGTATAGGGCTGGGCACAGATACGCAGTATTTT,CASSIGLGTDTQYF,once,TRBV19,TRBJ2-3,.
TGCGCCAGCAGCTTGGCAGGGGGTGCTAATGAAAAACTGTTTTTT,CASSLAGGANEKLFF,.,TRBV5-1,TRBJ1-4,TRBD1
TGTGCCAGCAGTGAACCACGGGGGGGCCGAGGCAGGGATACGCAGTATTTT,CASSEPRGGRGRDTQYF,.,TRBV6-1,TRBJ2-3,TRBD2
TGTGCCAGCAGCCAAGAGGGCGGGACTGAAGCTTTCTTT,CASSQEGGTEAFF,.,TRBV4-2,TRBJ1-1,.
TGTGCCAGCAGCATAGACAGGGACACCGGGGAGCTGTTTTTT,CASSIDRDTGELFF,.,TRBV11-3,TRBJ2-2,TRBD1
TGTGCCAGCGGGACTAGCGGGACAGATACGCAGTATTTT,CASGTSGTDTQYF,.,TRBV25-1,TRBJ2-3,TRBD2
TGTGCCATCAGCCCACTAGCGGGGGGTCTCTACGAGCAGTACTTC,CAISPLAGGLYEQYF,.,TRBV10-3,TRBJ2-7,TRBD2
TGTGCCAGCAGTTTCAGGGAACCACACGAGCAGTACTTC,CASSFREPHEQYF,few,TRBV27,TRBJ2-7,.